The source of this T cell receptor (beta chain) is a study of T cell repertoires in cytomegalovirus infection. TCRdb passed the reads through MiXCR, listing each CDR3 protein once. The sample holds more than 250,000 distinct CDR3 sequences, around 15% seen once. CDR3 length: 13 residues. Germline V gene sequence: CDR1 DFQATT, CDR2 SNEGSKA (reference sequence). Trimming cost V 0 bases and J 8 bases, with 13 bases left between them. The sequence was collected from a human donor in good health (CMV status not recorded). Some clones in this sample may be carry-over from other donors' samples. Material for sequencing was PBMCs. V usage is TRBV20-1 and J usage is TRBJ1-2; D not resolved. The CDR3 reads CSARDGSGYGYTF. The DNA for the CDR3 is TGCAGTGCTAGAGATGGGTCGGGGTACGGCTACACCTTC.